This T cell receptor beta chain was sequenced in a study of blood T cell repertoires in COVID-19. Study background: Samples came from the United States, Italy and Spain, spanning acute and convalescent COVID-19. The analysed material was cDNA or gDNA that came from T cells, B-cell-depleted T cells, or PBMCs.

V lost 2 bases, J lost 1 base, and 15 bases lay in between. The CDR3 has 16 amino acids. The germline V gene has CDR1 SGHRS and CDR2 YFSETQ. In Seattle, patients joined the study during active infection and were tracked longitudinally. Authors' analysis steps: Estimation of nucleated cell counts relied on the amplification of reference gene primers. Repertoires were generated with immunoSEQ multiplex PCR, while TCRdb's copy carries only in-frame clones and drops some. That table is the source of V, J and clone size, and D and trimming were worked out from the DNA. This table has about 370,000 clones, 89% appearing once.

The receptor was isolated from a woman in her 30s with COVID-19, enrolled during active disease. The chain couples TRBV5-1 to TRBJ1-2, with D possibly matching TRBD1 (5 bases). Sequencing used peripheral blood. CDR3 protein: CASSFGGREINYGYTF. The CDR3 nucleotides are TGCGCCAGCAGCTTCGGGGGAAGGGAGATTAACTATGGCTACACCTTC.